This TCR beta chain was observed in a study of cytotoxic CD8 clonotypes in ibrutinib-treated CLL. The overall study: Productive templates averaged about 230,000 per sample, and productive rearrangements some 96,000.

Genomic DNA (around 2 micrograms) was obtained from cryopreserved PBMCs for construction of TCR beta libraries. Sequenced by immunoSEQ multiplex PCR; TCRdb stores in-frame clones only, minus some. This sample has about 36,000 clones, with 65% to 75% found just once. The table lists this clone with a count of one. The TCR was taken from a human donor with chronic lymphocytic leukemia. This specimen consisted of PBMCs, obtained at disease progression, from a patient treated with ibrutinib.

CDR3 residues: CASSLGGTSGASQYF. CDR3 sequence (DNA): TGTGCCAGCAGCTTAGGGGGGACTAGCGGGGCGTCCCAGTACTTC. The chain uses TRBV7-8 and TRBJ2-5, with 13 bases lining up with TRBD2. Germline assignment: CDR1 SGHVS and CDR2 FQNEAQ. The CDR3 has 15 amino acids. V gave up 1 base and J gave up 9 bases; unmatched junction bases: 5.